This T cell receptor beta chain appears in the sequencing data of a study of blood T cell repertoires in COVID-19. The assay was immunoSEQ multiplex PCR, and TCRdb's table has in-frame clones only and misses some. Seen here are approximately 190,000 clones, around nine tenths observed once, and the top ten hold around 0.5%. The sample was peripheral blood. The TCR comes from a middle-aged man with acute or convalescent COVID-19.

The CDR3 DNA follows: TGTGCCAGCAGCTTAGCCACAATTTACGGGCTCCCGGACTCCTATGGAAACACCATATATTTT. It is translated as CASSLATIYGLPDSYGNTIYF. V is TRBV7-8 and J is TRBJ1-3; D is uncertain. This CDR3 is built from 21 residues. Trimming left V 0 bases short and J 3 bases short, with 27 bases between. Germline-derived CDR1 and CDR2 are SGHVS and FQNEAQ.